This TCR beta chain originates from a study of molecular identifiers for immune sequencing clone quantification. Study summary: In replicates, RNA taken from roughly 20,000 or 100,000 naive CD8 cells was divided five ways, and four portions underwent sequencing.

V dropped 1 base and J dropped 3 bases, with 19 bases sitting between them. The CDR3 extends over 18 amino acids. The V gene's germline CDR1 is MNHEY and CDR2 SVGEGT. With regard to this clonotype: A read error is possible here, since a much larger clone lies one base away.

Via MiXCR, TCRdb re-called the PCR reads, giving one row per CDR3 protein. The sample contains 53,000 or so distinct CDR3 sequences, just over 35% of which appear only once. The sequenced sample was naive CD8+ T cells from blood, with Jurkat cell RNA spiked in. The subset is: FACS-sorted CD8+CD4-CCR7+CD45RA+ naive T cells. The V gene is TRBV6-2 or TRBV6-3, the J gene TRBJ1-5; possible D gene TRBD1, 5 bases. The receptor comes from a human donor in good health. Some libraries in this study had Jurkat cell RNA spiked in. The CDR3 sequence is CASSYFASGYGANQPQHF. In DNA form, the CDR3 reads TGTGCCAGCAGTTACTTCGCTTCAGGGTATGGGGCCAATCAGCCCCAGCATTTT.